This T cell receptor beta chain was sequenced during a study of T cell responses to AZD1222 COVID-19 vaccine. Of note for this clone: Its antigen is not known.

Overall study findings and caveats: Females outnumbered males among donors, who were mostly white British; clonal diversity was possibly underestimated.

Method: immunoSEQ multiplex PCR; TCRdb's copy keeps in-frame clones and lacks some. The repertoire holds about 210,000 clones, about 94% seen once, with around 1.7% in the top ten. Germline CDR1 GTSNPN, CDR2 SVGIG (reference sequence). The ends lost 2 bases at V and 3 bases at J; junction bases unmatched: 3. The CDR3 spans 13 residues. The genes are TRBV30 and TRBJ2-7, with TRBD2 identical over 8 bases. This specimen was peripheral blood, taken 28 days after the second dose of the MenACWY control vaccine. The receptor was isolated from an adult who received the MenACWY meningococcal vaccine as a control. CDR3 protein: CAWSLAGSYEQYF. The CDR3, as DNA: TGTGCCTGGAGTTTAGCGGGGAGCTACGAGCAGTACTTC.